This entry lists 7 T cell receptor beta chains sequenced from one sample in a study of T cells in Graves' hyperthyroidism and ophthalmopathy. Amplification yielded TCR beta CDR3 regions, with RNA transcripts as the source. A first-round RT-PCR of the TCR CDR3 used the HTBI primer set. TCRdb reprocessed the multiplex PCR reads with MiXCR, giving one entry per CDR3 protein. The sample comprises 600,000 or so distinct CDR3 sequences, roughly 46% of which are singletons, and roughly 8.2% rests with the top ten. The sequencing input was peripheral blood or thyroid tissue (not recorded which). All receptors come from a young woman with Graves' hyperthyroidism.

A remark on this clonotype: This sequence may be a read error, since a much larger clone differs from it by one base. The gene calls are TRBV19 and TRBJ2-6; D is unclear. This CDR3 has 15 amino acids. The germline CDR1 and CDR2 sequences are LNHDA and SQIVND (reference sequence). V lost 5 bases to trimming and J lost 2 bases, with 10 bases between them. The CDR3 region has the DNA TGTGCCAGTAGTTCACAGCCGGCTGGGGCCAACGTCCTGACTTTC. It translates to CASSSQPAGANVLTF.

Regarding this clonotype: At one end the junction does not follow the germline gene, possibly because of a read error. The genes are TRBV6-1 and TRBJ1-1; D possibly corresponds to TRBD1 (6 bases). Germline V gene data show CDR1 as MNHNS and CDR2 as SASEGT. The CDR3 length is 13 residues. CDR3 amino acids: CASSSTGRAEAFF. For the CDR3, the DNA is TGTGCCAGCAGCTCTACAGGGAGGGCTGAAGCCTTCTTT.

The rearrangement links TRBV29-1 to TRBJ2-4; 8 bases line up with TRBD2. The CDR3 covers 12 residues. Germline lookup yields CDR1 SQVTM and CDR2 ANQGSEA. V shed 2 bases and J 6 bases; nucleotides not matched to a gene: 0. CDR3 amino acids: CSVETSGNIQYF. CDR3 nucleotides: TGCAGCGTTGAAACTAGCGGAAACATTCAGTACTTC.

Concerning this clonotype itself: The CDR3 ends on some other residue instead of the conserved phenylalanine or tryptophan, so this is likely a read error. This sequence joins TRBV10-3 and TRBJ2-7; 8 positions agree with TRBD1. V lost 2 bases, J lost 1 base, and 4 bases stayed unmatched. CDR1 ENHRY and CDR2 SYGVKD come from the germline V gene. The CDR3 runs 15 residues. CDR3: CAISERDRYSYEQYS. The CDR3 DNA is TGTGCCATCAGTGAGCGGGACAGGTATTCCTACGAGCAGTACTCC.

The chain employs TRBV7-2 and TRBJ2-7; 8 bases agree with TRBD2. This CDR3 comprises 14 residues. V was clipped by 4 bases and J by 3 bases; unmatched bases: 5. Germline values: CDR1 SGHTA, CDR2 FQGNSA. This CDR3 is CASSSYSGGYEQYF. CDR3 nucleotides: TGTGCCAGCAGCTCCTACAGCGGGGGCTACGAGCAGTACTTC.

The chain is built from TRBV10-3 and TRBJ1-1; D gene ambiguous. CDR1 is ENHRY and CDR2 is SYGVKD in the germline V gene. Trimming took 2 bases from V and 6 from J, leaving 16 bases between them. The CDR3 is 15 amino acids. The CDR3 bases are TGTGCCATCAGTGAGGTAGGAGCGGTGAGCCCTGAAGCTTTCTTT. Its translation is CAISEVGAVSPEAFF.

J is TRBJ2-7 and V is TRBV25-1; D is possibly TRBD1 or TRBD2 (6 bases each). In germline, CDR1 is MGHDK, CDR2 SYGVNS. V was cut by 3 bases and J by 3 bases, with 15 bases left in between. CDR3 length: 15 amino acids. This CDR3 is CASSDIGGPGYEQYF. The CDR3 nucleotides are TGTGCCAGCAGTGATATTGGGGGGCCAGGCTACGAGCAGTACTTC.